This entry describes one T cell receptor beta chain. TCRdb analysed the RT-PCR reads with MiXCR anew, one entry per CDR3 protein. The sample shows hundreds of thousands of distinct CDR3 sequences, around 16% of them seen only once. This specimen comes from a study of response to subunit inactivated influenza vaccine. V was clipped by 2 bases and J by 2 bases, with 12 bases between them. Germline V CDR1 and CDR2: ENHRY, SYGVKD. This CDR3 region has 15 residues. Source: PBMCs from blood, taken approximately 13 days after vaccination. The TCR comes from a man aged 50 or older who received an inactivated influenza vaccine. The rearrangement joins TRBV10-3 to TRBJ2-5; a weak D match, TRBD1 (6 bases). The CDR3 reads CAISENRALQETQYF. DNA for the CDR3: TGTGCCATCAGTGAGAACAGGGCGTTACAAGAGACCCAGTACTTC.